The sequence of this TCR beta chain was determined in a study of cytomegalovirus exposure and HLA in healthy donors. Whole-study findings and limits: V- and J-gene trimming of TCR beta was linked (in a later analysis) to a missense DCLRE1C variant. While the bulk of TCR sequences proved rare, some public TCRs turned up in many donors. The authors judged a highly shared variant cluster likely a sequencing artifact. Some segments of the V type, notably TRBV6-2 and TRBV6-3, were excluded as indistinguishable.

Amplification used 60 Vbeta primers and 13 Jbeta primers. Measured with immunoSEQ multiplex PCR; TCRdb has only the in-frame clones, and not every one. The sample has about 110,000 clones, roughly 69% seen once; the top ten hold 2% to 2.5%. The CDR3 extends over 13 amino acids. Looked up from germline, CDR1 is GTSNPN and CDR2 is SVGIG (reference sequence). Trimming took off 0 bases at V and 4 bases at J, with 9 bases between the two ends. As regards this clone: What it recognizes is unknown.

This chain joins TRBV30 and TRBJ1-1; no reliable D call. The sequencing sample was made of PBMCs. This TCR was sampled from a woman between 25 and 40 years old in good health and CMV-seronegative. The CDR3 spells CAWSVSGPTEAFF. The CDR3 DNA reads as TGTGCCTGGAGTGTAAGTGGGCCCACTGAAGCTTTCTTT.